A single T cell receptor beta chain is shown here with its context. Trimming removed 6 bases from V and 5 bases from J; junction bases left unmatched: 12. The CDR3 has 15 amino acids. Per the germline V gene, CDR1 is MNHNY and CDR2 is SVGAGI (reference sequence). The data were taken from a study of blood T cell repertoires in COVID-19. Looking at the study overall: T cells, B-cell-depleted T cells, or PBMCs provided the cDNA or gDNA that served as material.

Participants had their cohort set by participant-reported clinical history. Within 2 weeks of study entry, exposed participants had contacted a PCR-confirmed or clinician-diagnosed COVID-19 case. The data were produced by immunoSEQ multiplex PCR, yet TCRdb's version contains in-frame clones alone and is incomplete. Of 350,000 or so clones listed, about 88% were seen once; the top ten hold under 1.2%. Source material: PBMCs or T cells enriched from blood (not recorded which). The chain couples TRBV6-6 to TRBJ1-2, with 7 bases matching TRBD1. The clonotype originates from a woman in her 30s who had been exposed to COVID-19. CDR3 loop: CASSSSKGAGYGYTF. The CDR3 coding sequence is TGTGCCAGCAGCTCTTCGAAGGGGGCAGGGTATGGCTACACCTTC.